Reported below is one TCR beta chain. With 60 Vbeta and 13 Jbeta primers, the PCR was carried out. Produced via immunoSEQ multiplex PCR; TCRdb's table is partial and in-frame only. This repertoire shows approximately 100,000 clones, around three quarters found once; its top ten account for over 2.5%. The record originates from a study of cytomegalovirus exposure and HLA in healthy donors. The CDR3 has 15 residues. J was trimmed by 0 bases and V by 2 bases; bases with no gene match: 4. Germline CDR1 reads MNHEY; CDR2 reads SVGAGI. The gene calls are TRBV6-5 and TRBJ2-7; 7 nucleotides line up with TRBD1. Sequencing used PBMCs. The TCR originated in a man aged 50 or older in good health and CMV-seropositive. The CDR3 loop is CASSYRGLSSYEQYF. Here the CDR3 DNA reads TGTGCCAGCAGTTACAGGGGGCTGAGCTCCTACGAGCAGTACTTC.